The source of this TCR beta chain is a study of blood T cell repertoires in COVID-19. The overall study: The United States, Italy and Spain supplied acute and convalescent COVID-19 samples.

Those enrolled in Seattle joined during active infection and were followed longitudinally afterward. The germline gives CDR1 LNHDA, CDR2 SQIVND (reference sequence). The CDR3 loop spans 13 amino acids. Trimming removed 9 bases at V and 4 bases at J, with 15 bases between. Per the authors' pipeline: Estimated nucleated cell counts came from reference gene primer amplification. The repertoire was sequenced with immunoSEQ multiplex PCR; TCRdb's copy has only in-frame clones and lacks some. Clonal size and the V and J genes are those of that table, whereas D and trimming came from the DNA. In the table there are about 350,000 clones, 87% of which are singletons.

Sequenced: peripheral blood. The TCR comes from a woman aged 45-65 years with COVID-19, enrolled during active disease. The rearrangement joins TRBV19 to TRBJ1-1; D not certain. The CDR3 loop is CASRRGGSTEAFF. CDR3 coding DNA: TGTGCCAGCCGACGGGGTGGGAGCACTGAAGCTTTCTTT.